The clone carrying this T cell receptor (beta chain) came up many times. Its antigen is not identified. TCRdb re-derived calls from the 5' RACE reads in MiXCR, one entry per CDR3 protein. This sample has 30,000 to 40,000 distinct CDR3 sequences, with roughly 11% found just once. The V gene's germline CDR1 is MNHEY and CDR2 SMNVEV (reference sequence). V was clipped by 5 bases and J by 3 bases, with 11 bases between them. This CDR3 is built from 14 residues. Time point reported: technical triplicate 1. This sample was included in a study of neurological immune-mediated disorders. Findings and caveats of the study: In HTLV-1-associated myelopathy, TCR clonal expansion was greatest, and in multiple sclerosis it was least, below healthy controls.

V usage is TRBV27 and J usage is TRBJ1-5, with D perhaps matching TRBD1 (6 bases). Input material: PBMCs. This receptor was identified in a man aged 55 to 69 with HTLV-1-associated myelopathy (HAM/TSP). This CDR3 reads CASSLQGNNQPQHF. The CDR3 DNA follows: TGTGCCAGCAGTCTACAGGGAAACAATCAGCCCCAGCATTTT.